This T cell receptor beta chain derives from a study of blood T cell repertoires in COVID-19. V shed 1 base and J 4 bases; nucleotides not matched to a gene: 7. CDR1 is MNHEY and CDR2 is SVGAGI in the germline V gene. The CDR3 length is 15 residues. Authors' data handling: The authors estimated nucleated cell counts from reference gene primer amplification. Repertoires were generated with immunoSEQ multiplex PCR, while TCRdb's copy carries only in-frame clones and drops some. V and J calls and clone size come straight from that table; D and trimming were deduced from the DNA. This sample carries under 400,000 clones, around 87% of them seen once, and the ten largest clones take more than 1.5%.

V is TRBV6-5 and J is TRBJ2-7; TRBD1 matches at 7 bases. The sequenced sample was PBMCs or T cells enriched from blood (not recorded which). The source is a man in his forties in a cohort exposed to, infected with or recovered from COVID-19 (not recorded which). The CDR3 loop reads CASSYLGTDTYEQYF. The CDR3 DNA reads as TGTGCCAGCAGTTACTTAGGGACAGACACTTACGAGCAGTACTTC.